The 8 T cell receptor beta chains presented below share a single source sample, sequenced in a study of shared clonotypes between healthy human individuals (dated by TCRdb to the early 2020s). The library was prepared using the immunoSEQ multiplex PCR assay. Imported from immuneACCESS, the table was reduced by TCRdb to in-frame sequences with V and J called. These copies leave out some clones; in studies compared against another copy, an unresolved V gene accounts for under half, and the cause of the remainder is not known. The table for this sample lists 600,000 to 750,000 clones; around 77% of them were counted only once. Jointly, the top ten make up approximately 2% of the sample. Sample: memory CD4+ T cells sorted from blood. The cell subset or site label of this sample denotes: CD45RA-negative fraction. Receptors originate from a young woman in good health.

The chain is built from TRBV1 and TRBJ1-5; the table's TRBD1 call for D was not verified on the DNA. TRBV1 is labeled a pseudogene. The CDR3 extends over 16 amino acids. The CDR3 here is CTSSPPTGPVDQPQHF. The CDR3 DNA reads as TGCACCAGCAGTCCCCCCACAGGGCCCGTAGATCAGCCCCAGCATTTT.

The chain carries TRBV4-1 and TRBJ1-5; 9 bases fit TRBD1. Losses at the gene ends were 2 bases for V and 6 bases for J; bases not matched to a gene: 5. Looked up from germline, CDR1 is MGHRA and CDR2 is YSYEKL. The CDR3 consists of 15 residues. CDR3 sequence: CASSQQTGGIQPQHF. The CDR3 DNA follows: TGCGCCAGCAGCCAACAAACAGGGGGCATTCAGCCCCAGCATTTT.

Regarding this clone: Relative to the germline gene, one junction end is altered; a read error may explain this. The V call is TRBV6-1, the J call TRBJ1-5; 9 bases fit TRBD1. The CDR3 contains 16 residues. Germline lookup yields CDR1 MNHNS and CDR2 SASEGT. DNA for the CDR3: TGTGCCAGCAGTGAACAGGGGGGACAGGGCAACCAGCCCCAGCATTTT. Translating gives CASSEQGGQGNQPQHF.

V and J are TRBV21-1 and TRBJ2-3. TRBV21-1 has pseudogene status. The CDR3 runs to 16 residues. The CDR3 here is CASSNRDPPIPDTQYF. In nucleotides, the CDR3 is TGTGCCAGCAGCAACCGGGACCCACCCATCCCAGATACGCAGTATTTT.

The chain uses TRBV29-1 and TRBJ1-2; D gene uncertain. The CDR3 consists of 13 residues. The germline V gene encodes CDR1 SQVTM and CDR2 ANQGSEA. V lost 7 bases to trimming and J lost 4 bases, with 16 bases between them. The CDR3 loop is CSGGPGRSYGYTF. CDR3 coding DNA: TGCAGCGGTGGCCCAGGCAGATCCTATGGCTACACCTTC.

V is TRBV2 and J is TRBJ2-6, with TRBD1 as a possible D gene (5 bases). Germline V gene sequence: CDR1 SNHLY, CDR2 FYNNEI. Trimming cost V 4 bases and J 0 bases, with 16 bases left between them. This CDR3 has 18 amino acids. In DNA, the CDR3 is TGTGCCAGCAGTGGCCACGCTGGGGCCCACTCTGGGGCCAACGTCCTGACTTTC. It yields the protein CASSGHAGAHSGANVLTF. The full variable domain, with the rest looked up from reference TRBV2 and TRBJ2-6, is EPEVTQTPSHQVTQMGQEVILRCVPISNHLYFYWYRQILGQKVEFLVSFYNNEISEKSEIFDDQFSVERPDGSNFTLKIRSTKLEDSAMYFCASSGHAGAHSGANVLTFGAGSRLTVL.

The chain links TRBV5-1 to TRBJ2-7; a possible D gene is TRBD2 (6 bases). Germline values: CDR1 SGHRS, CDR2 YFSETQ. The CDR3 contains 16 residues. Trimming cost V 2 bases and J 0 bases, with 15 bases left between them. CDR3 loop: CASSFAPGLYSYEQYF. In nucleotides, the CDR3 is TGCGCCAGCAGCTTCGCCCCGGGACTTTACTCCTACGAGCAGTACTTC.

The CDR3 here is CASSPRAASGSSTDTQYF. The CDR3, as DNA: TGTGCCAGCTCACCACGGGCGGCTAGCGGGTCTAGCACAGATACGCAGTATTTT. The rearrangement uses TRBV18 and TRBJ2-3; TRBD2 matches at 8 bases. The CDR3 length is 18 residues. With V trimmed by 1 base and J by 0 bases, 9 bases remained unmatched. Germline CDR1 reads KGHSH; CDR2 reads LQKENI.